These 29 T cell receptor beta chains share one sample of origin, sequenced in a study of shared clonotypes between healthy human individuals. Libraries were prepared by immunoSEQ multiplex PCR; TCRdb keeps only in-frame clonotypes and omits some of them. This table holds 2 million to 2.5 million clones, more than 80% found once. Input material: naive CD4+ T cells from PBMCs. Regarding subset: CD45RA+ positively selected. The receptors come from a man younger than 35 in good health. Some clones in this sample may be carry-over from other donors' samples.

The chain has TRBV28 and TRBJ1-5, with D hard to call. There are 14 residues in the CDR3. The germline CDR1 and CDR2 sequences are MDHEN and SYDVKM. V lost 1 base and J 3 bases, leaving 7 bases between the germline ends. CDR3 sequence: CASSLYTDNQPQHF. The CDR3, as DNA: TGTGCCAGCAGTTTATACACGGACAATCAGCCCCAGCATTTT.

The CDR3 sequence: CASSYAGTLGQPQHF. CDR3 nucleotides: TGTGCCAGTAGTTATGCTGGGACTCTGGGTCAGCCCCAGCATTTT. The V and J genes are TRBV19 and TRBJ1-5, with D possibly matching TRBD1 (5 bases). Germline V CDR1 and CDR2: LNHDA, SQIVND (reference sequence). The CDR3 loop spans 15 amino acids. V lost 5 bases and J lost 6, with 17 bases in between.

This rearrangement joins TRBV7-2 to TRBJ2-7; D possibly matches TRBD1 or TRBD2 (5 bases each). V lost 1 base and J 7 bases, leaving 14 bases between the germline ends. CDR1 is SGHTA, CDR2 FQGNSA, per germline. This CDR3 spans 14 amino acids. The CDR3 sequence: CASSLGGASPEQYF. The CDR3 DNA follows: TGTGCCAGCAGCTTAGGAGGGGCCTCGCCTGAGCAGTACTTC.

This chain joins TRBV11-3 and TRBJ2-2; D is unclear. The CDR3 length is 13 residues. The germline CDR1 and CDR2 sequences are SGHNT and YENEEA. The ends were cut back, 5 bases at V and 2 bases at J, with 6 bases in the middle. CDR3 DNA sequence: TGTGCCAGCAGCCCCCTAAACACCGGGGAGCTGTTTTTT. The encoded protein is CASSPLNTGELFF. Variable domain in full (rest from reference TRBV11-3 and TRBJ2-2): EAGVVQSPRYKIIEKKQPVAFWCNPISGHNTLYWYLQNLGQGPELLIRYENEEAVDDSQLPKDRFSAERLKGVDSTLKIQPAELGDSAVYLCASSPLNTGELFFGEGSRLTVL.

This clone was recorded only once. V usage is TRBV18 and J usage is TRBJ1-3; D possibly corresponds to TRBD1 (5 bases). Germline V gene data show CDR1 as KGHSH and CDR2 as LQKENI. V gave up 0 bases and J gave up 2 bases, with 14 bases separating them. This CDR3 has 17 amino acids. The DNA for the CDR3 is TGTGCCAGCTCACCACCAAGGCCAGGGAGGGCTGGAAACACCATATATTTT. Translated, it gives CASSPPRPGRAGNTIYF.

The rearrangement uses TRBV18 and TRBJ1-4; D not certain. Germline assignment: CDR1 KGHSH and CDR2 LQKENI. The CDR3 extends over 15 amino acids. Trimming removed 4 bases at V and 1 base at J, with 10 bases between. CDR3 residues: CASSRLGITNEKLFF. CDR3 in DNA: TGTGCCAGCTCACGGCTGGGGATAACTAATGAAAAACTGTTTTTT.

The rearrangement links TRBV11-2 to TRBJ1-2, with D perhaps matching TRBD1 (6 bases). Germline loops: CDR1 SGHAT, CDR2 FQNNGV. The CDR3 sequence is 16 residues long. V gave up 0 bases and J gave up 2 bases, with 13 bases separating them. The CDR3 sequence: CASSLDFDRRNYGYTF. CDR3 DNA: TGTGCCAGCAGCTTAGATTTCGACAGGCGGAACTATGGCTACACCTTC.

The DNA of the CDR3 is TGCGCCAGCAGCTCGGCCCCGAGGGGGCGAGGAGAGACCCAGTACTTC. This gives the protein CASSSAPRGRGETQYF. The genes are TRBV5-1 and TRBJ2-5, with 7 bases identical to TRBD1. This CDR3 is 16 amino acids long. Germline V lookup: CDR1 SGHRS, CDR2 YFSETQ. Trimming cost V 3 bases and J 4 bases; bases outside gene matches: 12.

The gene calls are TRBV28 and TRBJ1-2, with 8 positions matching TRBD1. Losses at the gene ends were 5 bases for V and 4 bases for J; bases not matched to a gene: 6. The CDR3 runs to 14 residues. Germline V gene data show CDR1 as MDHEN and CDR2 as SYDVKM. The CDR3 nucleotides read TGTGCCAGCAGTGACAGGGGAACCTTCTATGGCTACACCTTC. It codes for CASSDRGTFYGYTF.

This clone was seen a single time. DNA of the CDR3: TGCAGCGTTGTAGGGACCGGGGACACCATATATTTT. Translated: CSVVGTGDTIYF. The gene calls are TRBV29-1 and TRBJ1-3; weak D call: TRBD1 (5 bases). This CDR3 has 12 amino acids. Germline CDR1 reads SQVTM; CDR2 reads ANQGSEA. Trimming took off 4 bases at V and 8 bases at J, with 12 bases between the two ends.

The chain uses TRBV29-1 and TRBJ2-5, with D perhaps matching TRBD2 (6 bases). The CDR3 sequence is 12 residues long. V lost 7 bases and J 1 base, leaving 10 bases between the germline ends. From germline, CDR1 is SQVTM and CDR2 ANQGSEA. The CDR3 DNA reads TGCAGCGGTGGAGGGGTCCAAGAGACCCAGTACTTC. Amino acid sequence: CSGGGVQETQYF.

The chain couples TRBV28 to TRBJ2-7, with no clear D. CDR1 is MDHEN, CDR2 SYDVKM, per germline. Trimming took off 5 bases at V and 1 base at J, with 18 bases between the two ends. The CDR3 is 16 amino acids. CDR3 sequence reads: CASSAPVTYFSYEQYF. The CDR3 coding sequence is TGTGCCAGCAGTGCTCCAGTAACCTATTTTTCCTACGAGCAGTACTTC.

The CDR3 DNA is TGTGCCAGCAGCTCCCGACAGGGGGCTAGGACCCAGTACTTC. This translates into CASSSRQGARTQYF. The gene calls are TRBV11-2 and TRBJ2-5, with 10 bases matching TRBD1. The CDR3 runs to 14 residues. Trimming took 4 bases from V and 7 from J; bases not matched to a gene: 6. Germline V gene data show CDR1 as SGHAT and CDR2 as FQNNGV. Filled out from reference TRBV11-2 and TRBJ2-5, the complete variable domain reads EAGVAQSPRYKIIEKRQSVAFWCNPISGHATLYWYQQILGQGPKLLIQFQNNGVVDDSQLPKDRFSAERLKGVDSTLKIQPAKLEDSAVYLCASSSRQGARTQYFGPGTRLLVL.

J is TRBJ1-1 and V is TRBV18; unclear D gene. V lost 3 bases and J lost 5, with 19 bases in between. This CDR3 comprises 16 residues. The germline V gene has CDR1 KGHSH and CDR2 LQKENI. CDR3 DNA: TGTGCCAGCTCACCGCCCCTTGGGGTTACGAGGACTGAAGCTTTCTTT. This sequence encodes CASSPPLGVTRTEAFF.

The J gene is TRBJ1-1, the V gene TRBV2; D may be TRBD1 (6 bases). The V and J ends lost 7 bases and 1 base respectively, with 16 bases between them. This CDR3 is built from 15 residues. Germline CDR1 is SNHLY and CDR2 is FYNNEI. CDR3 nucleotide sequence: TGTGCCAGCACCGTGGACAGCGGAGGGAACACTGAAGCTTTCTTT. Translating it yields CASTVDSGGNTEAFF.

The chain joins TRBV7-9 to TRBJ2-2, with D possibly being TRBD2 (5 bases). Trimming took 5 bases from V and 7 from J, leaving 20 bases between them. Per the germline V gene, CDR1 is SEHNR and CDR2 is FQNEAQ (reference sequence). CDR3 length: 16 residues. The CDR3 DNA reads TGTGCCAGCAGCCAGGCAATAGGACTTATGGGCGGGGAGCTGTTTTTT. It codes for CASSQAIGLMGGELFF.

The chain couples TRBV4-1 to TRBJ2-3; D uncertain. The CDR3 is 15 residues long. Germline CDR1 MGHRA, CDR2 YSYEKL. The V end was cut by 4 bases, the J end by 1 base, with 12 bases between. CDR3 protein: CASSLPRPGTDTQYF. The CDR3 DNA reads as TGCGCCAGCAGCCTGCCCCGCCCCGGCACAGATACGCAGTATTTT.

This sequence joins TRBV27 and TRBJ2-2; a possible D gene is TRBD1 (5 bases). The CDR3 runs 14 residues. V shed 8 bases and J shed 5 bases, with 15 bases lying between them. Per the germline V gene, CDR1 is MNHEY and CDR2 is SMNVEV (reference sequence). The CDR3 DNA sequence: TGTGCCAGCGGGGCACTAAATCCGACCGGGGAGCTGTTTTTT. It codes for CASGALNPTGELFF.

This chain joins TRBV18 and TRBJ1-2; TRBD1 aligns across 7 bases. CDR1 is KGHSH, CDR2 LQKENI, per germline. V trimming: 3 bases; J trimming: 8 bases; junction bases outside the gene matches: 12. The CDR3 consists of 15 residues. The CDR3 DNA reads TGTGCCAGCTCACCGACAGGGCCCCCTGCGGAAGGCTACACCTTC. Translating gives CASSPTGPPAEGYTF. Looking up the rest from reference TRBV18 and TRBJ1-2 gives the full variable domain: NAGVMQNPRHLVRRRGQEARLRCSPMKGHSHVYWYRQLPEEGLKFMVYLQKENIIDESGMPKERFSAEFPKEGPSILRIQQVVRGDSAAYFCASSPTGPPAEGYTFGSGTRLTVV.

The gene calls are TRBV4-2 and TRBJ2-1, with D possibly TRBD1 on 6 matching bases. CDR3 length: 17 amino acids. V dropped 3 bases and J dropped 2 bases, with 17 bases sitting between them. Germline V gene data show CDR1 as LGHNA and CDR2 as YNFKEQ. The CDR3 is CASSHETQGTPYNEQFF. The CDR3, as DNA: TGTGCCAGCAGCCATGAGACACAGGGTACGCCCTACAATGAGCAGTTCTTC.

This clone was recorded once. CDR3 bases: TGTGCCAGCAGCGACGGGACTAGGGGAGATACGCAGTATTTT. Its translation: CASSDGTRGDTQYF. This rearrangement joins TRBV9 to TRBJ2-3; 8 bases map to TRBD2. The CDR3 spans 14 residues. V trimming: 3 bases; J trimming: 5 bases; junction bases outside the gene matches: 5. Per germline, CDR1 SGDLS and CDR2 YYNGEE.

A single count supports this clone. Other DNA sequences in this specimen translate into the identical CDR3. The chain carries TRBV19 and TRBJ2-3; D is unresolved. The CDR3 covers 11 residues. Trimming stripped 5 bases from V and 5 bases from J, with 5 bases between. Germline V gene data show CDR1 as LNHDA and CDR2 as SQIVND (reference sequence). DNA for the CDR3: TGTGCCAGTAGTGCCGGAGATACGCAGTATTTT. This encodes CASSAGDTQYF.

The rearrangement uses TRBV7-3 and TRBJ2-1; TRBD1 agrees at 9 bases. The V gene's germline CDR1 is SGHTA and CDR2 FQGTGA. V lost 4 bases, J lost 6 bases, and 4 bases stayed unmatched. CDR3 length equals 14 residues. The CDR3 spells CASSSGQGGNEQFF. In DNA, the CDR3 is TGTGCCAGCAGCTCGGGACAGGGAGGCAATGAGCAGTTCTTC.

This chain links TRBV9 with TRBJ2-1; 8 bases are shared with TRBD1. With 7 bases clipped from V and 1 base from J, the junction kept 7 bases outside the gene matches. CDR1 SGDLS and CDR2 YYNGEE come from the germline V gene. This CDR3 region has 15 residues. The CDR3 is CASSRQGASYNEQFF. CDR3 nucleotide sequence: TGTGCCAGCTCCAGGCAGGGGGCGTCCTACAATGAGCAGTTCTTC. Filled out from reference TRBV9 and TRBJ2-1, the complete variable domain reads DSGVTQTPKHLITATGQRVTLRCSPRSGDLSVYWYQQSLDQGLQFLIQYYNGEERAKGNILERFSAQQFPDLHSELNLSSLELGDSALYFCASSRQGASYNEQFFGPGTRLTVL.

The genes are TRBV2 and TRBJ2-2; tentatively, D is TRBD1 (5 bases). V lost 2 bases, J lost 6 bases, and 7 bases lay in between. The CDR3 consists of 13 residues. From germline, CDR1 is SNHLY and CDR2 FYNNEI. The CDR3 loop reads CASSEPRAGELFF. CDR3 DNA sequence: TGTGCCAGCAGTGAACCCAGGGCCGGGGAGCTGTTTTTT.

The rearrangement joins TRBV28 to TRBJ1-2; TRBD1 is a possible D gene (5 bases). Trimming stripped 6 bases from V and 9 bases from J, with 17 bases between. The CDR3 is made up of 13 amino acids. Germline V gives CDR1 MDHEN, CDR2 SYDVKM. The CDR3 DNA is TGTGCCAGCAGCGACGGGGCAGCCGGGAGCTACACCTTC. Translation: CASSDGAAGSYTF.

The rearrangement joins TRBV7-2 to TRBJ2-7, with 9 bases matching TRBD2. CDR3 length equals 16 residues. Germline CDR1 is SGHTA and CDR2 is FQGNSA. Trimming at V came to 3 bases and at J to 0 bases, leaving 6 bases not matched to a gene. The CDR3 DNA follows: TGTGCCAGCAGCTTCCTAGCGGGGCAGAGCTCCTACGAGCAGTACTTC. Protein product: CASSFLAGQSSYEQYF.

CDR3 in amino acids: CASSLQGYIYEQYF. For the CDR3, the DNA is TGTGCCAGCAGTTTACAGGGCTATATCTACGAGCAGTACTTC. This rearrangement joins TRBV27 to TRBJ2-7; the D gene is possibly TRBD1 (5 bases). Trimming left V 2 bases short and J 3 bases short, with 11 bases between. The length of the CDR3 is 14 residues. The germline V gene encodes CDR1 MNHEY and CDR2 SMNVEV (reference sequence).

This chain joins TRBV7-9 and TRBJ1-4; D not resolved. Trimming removed 3 bases at V and 5 bases at J, with 13 bases between. Germline CDR1 is SEHNR and CDR2 is FQNEAQ (reference sequence). This CDR3 region has 15 residues. This chain's CDR3 is CASSFRGRENEKLFF. CDR3 sequence (DNA): TGTGCCAGCAGCTTTCGAGGGAGGGAGAATGAAAAACTGTTTTTT.